A selection of T cell receptor beta chains follows, all from one sample in a study of T-cell reconstitution after alpha-beta-depleted transplantation in children. TCRdb re-called the PCR reads through MiXCR, storing one row per CDR3 protein. The data hold 60,000 or so distinct CDR3 sequences, with 40% to 55% observed a single time. The sequences come from PBMCs, mostly from graft donor cells, collected 360 days after TCRalphabeta/CD19-depleted stem cell transplant. These receptor sequences come from a male patient younger than 18 who had a stem cell transplant for acute lymphoblastic leukemia, so the T cells may come from the graft donor. Each CDR3 is given with its conserved first and last residue. The order of the fields is D gene, V gene, J gene, clone size, CDR3 DNA, CDR3 protein. A D gene is named only where the DNA matches it firmly. Only part of the rows carry a size: once, few, many, or a class if the clone is expanded.

>.|TRBV12-3/TRBV12-4|TRBJ2-5|.
TGTGCCAGCAGTTTCTCGGGGGAGACCCAGTACTTC
CASSFSGETQYF
>.|TRBV21-1|TRBJ1-2|few
TGTGCCAGCACTCGGGCGGGCTATGGCTACACCTTC
CASTRAGYGYTF
>.|TRBV12-3/TRBV12-4|TRBJ2-7|.
TGTGCCAGCAGTTCGGACAGCCAACCCTACGAGCAGTACTTC
CASSSDSQPYEQYF
>.|TRBV12-3/TRBV12-4|TRBJ1-2|.
TGTGCCAGCAGTTTCAGGTCTCTAGCTAACTATGGCTACACCTTC
CASSFRSLANYGYTF
>TRBD1|TRBV6-1|TRBJ2-1|.
TGTGCCAGCAGTGAAGCAACCAGGCCCGGGACAGGGCTCTACAATGAGCAGTTCTTC
CASSEATRPGTGLYNEQFF
>TRBD1|TRBV20-1|TRBJ1-3|.
TGCAGTGCTCTGGGACAGAGGGCTGGAAACACCATATATTTT
CSALGQRAGNTIYF
>.|TRBV12-3/TRBV12-4|TRBJ2-1|.
TGTGCCAGCAGTGTGAGGGACTTTTCCTACAATGAGCAGTTCTTC
CASSVRDFSYNEQFF
>.|TRBV5-6|TRBJ2-2|few
TGTGCCAGCAGCTTTACGACCGGGACTCAGAACACCGGGGAGCTGTTTTTT
CASSFTTGTQNTGELFF
>.|TRBV12-3/TRBV12-4|TRBJ1-3|.
TGTGCCAGCCTGACCAACTCTGGAAACACCATATATTTT
CASLTNSGNTIYF
>.|TRBV7-9|TRBJ1-1|.
TGTGCCAGCGGCAATCAGGACGCTTTCTTT
CASGNQDAFF
>.|TRBV25-1|TRBJ1-1|.
TGTGCCAGCAGTGATGACGGATTGAACACTGAAGCTTTCTTT
CASSDDGLNTEAFF
>TRBD2|TRBV14|TRBJ2-2|.
TGTGCCAGCAGCCAAGACGGGACTAGCGGGTCTTTACTTCAAGGGCTGTTTTTT
CASSQDGTSGSLLQGLFF
>.|TRBV5-1|TRBJ2-2|few
TGCGCCAGCAGCTTGGGACACACGAACACCGGGGAGCTGTTTTTT
CASSLGHTNTGELFF
>.|TRBV27|TRBJ1-5|once
TGTGCCAGCAGTTTGGTCGTAGGACAGCCCCAGCATTTT
CASSLVVGQPQHF
>.|TRBV9|TRBJ2-1|few
TGTGCCAGCGGCACTATTTACAATGAGCAGTTCTTC
CASGTIYNEQFF
>.|TRBV29-1|TRBJ2-4|.
TGCAGCGTTGAACAGGGTACAAACATTCAGTACTTC
CSVEQGTNIQYF
>.|TRBV9|TRBJ2-7|.
TGTGCCAGCAGCCCTCGGGGGGCGGACTACGAGCAGTACTTC
CASSPRGADYEQYF
>TRBD2|TRBV13|TRBJ2-7|.
TGTGCCAGCAGCTCAGGACTAGCGGACTCCTACGAGCAGTACTTC
CASSSGLADSYEQYF
>.|TRBV20-1|TRBJ1-2|.
TGCAGTGCTAGAGACAGATACAGTGGCTATGGCTACACCTTC
CSARDRYSGYGYTF
>.|TRBV12-3/TRBV12-4|TRBJ1-1|.
TGTGCCAGCAGTTTAGAGGACCGTCCTTCCCACACTGAAGCTTTCTTT
CASSLEDRPSHTEAFF
>.|TRBV7-7|TRBJ2-7|.
TGTGCTAGCAGCCGTGGAGCGAGTTCCCACGAGCAGTACTTC
CASSRGASSHEQYF
>.|TRBV6-5|TRBJ1-3|.
TGTGCCAGCATGAACTCTGGAAACACCATATATTTT
CASMNSGNTIYF
>TRBD2|TRBV5-1|TRBJ2-1|.
TGCGCCAGCAGCTTGGGACTCCGGGGGGCCTACAATGAGCAGTTCTTC
CASSLGLRGAYNEQFF
>.|TRBV7-3|TRBJ1-2|few
TGTGCCAGCAGCCCGACAGAGGTGGGCTACACCTTC
CASSPTEVGYTF
>TRBD1|TRBV12-3/TRBV12-4|TRBJ1-1|many
TGTGCCAGCAGTTTACGCAGGGGGCTTCAGGCGAACACTGAAGCTTTCTTT
CASSLRRGLQANTEAFF
>TRBD2|TRBV9|TRBJ2-3|.
TGTGCCAGCAGCGCCGGACTAGCGGGAAGAGATACGCAGTATTTT
CASSAGLAGRDTQYF
>TRBD2|TRBV12-3/TRBV12-4|TRBJ2-5|.
TGTGCCAGCAGTCCTCCCTCCCTAGCGGGGGTAAAAGAGACCCAGTACTTC
CASSPPSLAGVKETQYF
>.|TRBV29-1|TRBJ2-1|.
TGCAGCGTTGGGTCAAGAAGGCGGGATAGGACCTACAATGAGCAGTTCTTC
CSVGSRRRDRTYNEQFF
>.|TRBV27|TRBJ2-7|.
TGTGCCAGCAGTTCGACTAACGAGCAGTACTTC
CASSSTNEQYF
>TRBD2|TRBV7-6|TRBJ2-3|.
TGTGCCACCGCAGCTGAACTAGCGGATAGCACAGATACGCAGTATTTT
CATAAELADSTDTQYF
>.|TRBV7-3|TRBJ1-1|few
TGTGCCAGCAGCTTAATTGGGGAGGGAGCCACTGAAGCTTTCTTT
CASSLIGEGATEAFF
>TRBD1|TRBV10-3|TRBJ2-7|.
TGTGCCATCAGTGACGACAGGGGAGCCTACGAGCAGTACTTC
CAISDDRGAYEQYF
>TRBD2|TRBV29-1|TRBJ2-1|.
TGCAGCCTCATAGCGGGGGTGGGGGATGAGCAGTTCTTC
CSLIAGVGDEQFF
>.|TRBV21-1|TRBJ1-2|.
TGTGCCAGCAGCAAAAAAGGAACAGGGGGAGTTGGCTACACCTTC
CASSKKGTGGVGYTF
>.|TRBV6-1|TRBJ1-1|few
TGTGCCAGCAGTGAAGCCAGGGGTGGAACTGAAGCTTTCTTT
CASSEARGGTEAFF
>TRBD1|TRBV24-1|TRBJ2-3|.
TGTGCCACCAGTGATTACAGGGGGCTCACAGATACGCAGTATTTT
CATSDYRGLTDTQYF
>.|TRBV12-3/TRBV12-4|TRBJ2-1|.
TGTGCCAGCAGTTTTAGCGACGCTGAGCAGTTCTTC
CASSFSDAEQFF
>.|TRBV6-1|TRBJ2-7|.
TGTGCCAGCAGTGAAGCGGGTTGGCGGCCCGCCTACGAGCAGTACTTC
CASSEAGWRPAYEQYF
>TRBD1|TRBV6-5|TRBJ2-7|.
TGTGCCAGCAGTTACCTCACCGGACAGGGCAACGAGCAGTACTTC
CASSYLTGQGNEQYF
>.|TRBV7-2|TRBJ2-1|.
TGTGCCAGCAGTTCTGGGCCCATCCGAGGTATGGGGGATGAGCAGTTCTTC
CASSSGPIRGMGDEQFF
>TRBD1|TRBV12-3/TRBV12-4|TRBJ1-2|.
TGTGCCAGCAGTCCGAGGACAGGGGTCTATGGCTACACCTTC
CASSPRTGVYGYTF
>.|TRBV28|TRBJ2-2|few
TGTGCCAGTTGTAAGCACACCGGGGAGCTGTTTTTT
CASCKHTGELFF
>TRBD2|TRBV4-1|TRBJ2-1|.
TGCGCCAGCAGCCTGACTAGCGGGGGGCCCCCTCCCCCGATCTTC
CASSLTSGGPPPPIF
>.|TRBV7-9|TRBJ1-4|few
TGTGCCATCTTAGAGGTCATTAATGAAAAACTGTTTTTT
CAILEVINEKLFF
>.|TRBV6-2/TRBV6-3|TRBJ1-5|.
TGTGCCAGCAGCCCAGCCAGCCTTTATCAGCCCCAGCATTTT
CASSPASLYQPQHF
>.|TRBV12-3/TRBV12-4|TRBJ2-7|.
TGTGCCAGCAGTTTGGTGGGTTATCCTACCCACGAGCAGTACTTC
CASSLVGYPTHEQYF
>.|TRBV29-1|TRBJ2-7|.
TGCAGCGTTGAAAGTTCCCCAGGGGAATATAGGTACTTC
CSVESSPGEYRYF
>.|TRBV12-3/TRBV12-4|TRBJ2-1|.
TGTGCCAGCAGTTTTAGGGGTCACAATGAGCAGTTCTTC
CASSFRGHNEQFF
>.|TRBV12-3/TRBV12-4|TRBJ2-5|few
TGTGCCAGCAGGCCAGATCAAGCGAGGGAGACCCAGTACTTC
CASRPDQARETQYF
>TRBD2|TRBV7-3|TRBJ2-1|few
TGTGCCAGCAGCCCCTCGCTAGCGGGGGACCTCGACAATGAGCAGTTCTTC
CASSPSLAGDLDNEQFF
>.|TRBV20-1|TRBJ1-5|.
TGCAGTGCTAGAGACCCCCGGGACGGTAGCAATCAGCCCCAGCATTTT
CSARDPRDGSNQPQHF